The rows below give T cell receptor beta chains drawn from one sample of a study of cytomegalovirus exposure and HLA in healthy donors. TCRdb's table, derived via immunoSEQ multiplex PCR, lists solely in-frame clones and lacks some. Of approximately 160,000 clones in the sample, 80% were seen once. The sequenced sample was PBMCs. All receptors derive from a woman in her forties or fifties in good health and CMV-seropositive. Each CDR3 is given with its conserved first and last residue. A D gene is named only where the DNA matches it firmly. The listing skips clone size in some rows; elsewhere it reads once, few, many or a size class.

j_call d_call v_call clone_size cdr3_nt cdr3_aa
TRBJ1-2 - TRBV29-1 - TGCAGCGCAGATTCCGGGACACCTTATGGCTACACCTTC CSADSGTPYGYTF
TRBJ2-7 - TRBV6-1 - TGTGCCAGCAGTGCCGTACATTACGAGCAGTACTTC CASSAVHYEQYF
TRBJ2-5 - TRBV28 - TGTGCCAGCAGTATTGGCGAGACCCAGTACTTC CASSIGETQYF
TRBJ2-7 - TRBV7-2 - TGTGCCAGCGCTCCAGGACACCAGGCCTACGAGCAGTACTTC CASAPGHQAYEQYF
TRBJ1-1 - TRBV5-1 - TGCGCCAGCAGCTTGGCCGTCACGGGAAACACTGAAGCTTTCTTT CASSLAVTGNTEAFF
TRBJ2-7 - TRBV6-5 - TGTGCCAGCAACCCCCAGGGGCAGTCCTACGAGCAGTACTTC CASNPQGQSYEQYF
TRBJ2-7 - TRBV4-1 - TGCGCCAGCAGCCCGGGACTCCCTAGGAGCTACGAGCAGTACTTC CASSPGLPRSYEQYF
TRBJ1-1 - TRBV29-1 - TGCAGCTCCCTCCCCGGGAGGGAAGTAGGAGCTTTCTTT CSSLPGREVGAFF
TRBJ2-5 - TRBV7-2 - TGTGCCAGCAGCTTAGTGGTAGGGGCAGGCGAAGAGACCCAGTACTTC CASSLVVGAGEETQYF
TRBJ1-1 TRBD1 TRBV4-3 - TGCGCCAGCAGCCATCCAGGGGGACAGGGGGCCCCTGAAGCTTTCTTT CASSHPGGQGAPEAFF
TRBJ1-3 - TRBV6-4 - TGTGCCAGCAGTGACCCGACAGGCGCCTACTCTGGAAACACCATATATTTT CASSDPTGAYSGNTIYF
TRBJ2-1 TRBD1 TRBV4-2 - TGTGCCAGCAGCCAGGCGACAGGGAATGAGCAGTTCTTC CASSQATGNEQFF
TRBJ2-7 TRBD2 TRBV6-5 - TGTGCCAGCAGCTCGGCCGGGACTAGCGGAATCGAGCAGTACTTC CASSSAGTSGIEQYF
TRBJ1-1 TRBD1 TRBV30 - TGTGCCTGGAGTATGCAGACAGGGGGGACTGAAGCTTTCTTT CAWSMQTGGTEAFF
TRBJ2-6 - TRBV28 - TGTGCCAGCAGTGACAGACTGGCTGGGGCCAACGTCCTGACTTTC CASSDRLAGANVLTF
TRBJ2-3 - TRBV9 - TGTGCCAGCAGCGTAGGTGGCGGGGAAATCGATACGCAGTATTTT CASSVGGGEIDTQYF
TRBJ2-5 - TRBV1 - TGCACCAGCAGCCTCCGGACAGGGAAGGAGACCCAGTACTTC CTSSLRTGKETQYF
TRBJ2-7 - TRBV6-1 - TGTGCCAGCAGTGAACCTTGGGGGCACGAGCAGTACTTC CASSEPWGHEQYF
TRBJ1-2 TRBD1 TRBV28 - TGTGCCAGCAGCCCAGGGGGCGCCGTCTACTATGGCTACACCTTC CASSPGGAVYYGYTF
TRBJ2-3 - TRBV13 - TGTGCCAGCAGCCGACCTGGAGGTAGCACAGATACGCAGTATTTT CASSRPGGSTDTQYF
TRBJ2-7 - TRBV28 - TGTGCCAGCAGTTTTGGAGCGGTTCCCTACGAGCAGTACTTC CASSFGAVPYEQYF
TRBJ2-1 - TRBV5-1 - TGCGCCAGCAGCGTAGACTCCGTGGTCGCCAATGAGCAGTTCTTC CASSVDSVVANEQFF
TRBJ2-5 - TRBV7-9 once TGTTCCAGCAGCAGAGGGTCGGGAGAGACCCAGTACTTC CSSSRGSGETQYF
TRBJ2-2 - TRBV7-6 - TGTGCCAGCAGCTTGCAGACCTTCACAGCGGTAATCGGGGAGCTGTTTTTT CASSLQTFTAVIGELFF
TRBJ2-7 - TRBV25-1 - TGTGCCAGCAGTGAAACCTCCTACAGAGCCTACGAGCAGTACTTC CASSETSYRAYEQYF
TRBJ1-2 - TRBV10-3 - TGTGCCATCAACCGAGGGGACTCCAATGGCTACACCTTC CAINRGDSNGYTF
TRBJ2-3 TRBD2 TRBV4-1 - TGCGCCAGCAGCCATCCACCAGCGGGGGAGCTACCCCGGGGAGATACGCAGTATTTT CASSHPPAGELPRGDTQYF
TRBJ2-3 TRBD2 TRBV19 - TGTGCCACCTCGACTAGCGGGAGCTCAGATACGCAGTATTTT CATSTSGSSDTQYF
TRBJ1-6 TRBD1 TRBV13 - TGTGCCAGCAGCTTAGCCTCGACAGGGGGAAATTCACCCCTCCACTTT CASSLASTGGNSPLHF
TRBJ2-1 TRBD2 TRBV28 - TGTGCCAGCAGTTTAATGACTAGCGGTGACAATGAGCAGTTCTTC CASSLMTSGDNEQFF
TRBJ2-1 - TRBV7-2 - TGTGCCAGCAGGCCGGTCCTTAGCTCCTACAATGAGCAGTTCTTC CASRPVLSSYNEQFF